This T cell receptor (beta chain) was recorded in a study of T cells in Graves' hyperthyroidism and ophthalmopathy. The CDR3 has 13 residues. Germline CDR1 is DFQATT and CDR2 is SNEGSKA (reference sequence). V was trimmed by 3 bases and J by 11 bases, leaving 14 bases between them. Patients with ophthalmopathy all had a Clinical Activity Score of at least 3, a NOSPECS grade of at least 4 and duration under 3 months. Study results and limitations: Model output signaled ophthalmopathy a median roughly 6.1 months ahead of onset. Most thyroid clonotypes that were expanded above 0.001 also turned up in blood.

This clonotype was seen only a few times. Its antigen remains unknown. What was amplified from RNA transcripts were TCR beta CDR3 regions. In the first-round RT-PCR of the TCR CDR3, the HTBI primer set was used. One entry per CDR3 protein results from TCRdb running MiXCR on the multiplex PCR reads. The profile shows 450,000 to 600,000 distinct CDR3 sequences, about 20% of them singletons. The V and J genes are TRBV20-1 and TRBJ1-6, with D possibly matching TRBD1 (6 bases). The specimen sequenced was blood. This sequence was found in a man aged 35-49 years with Graves' ophthalmopathy. CDR3: CSASPRTVPPLHF. For the CDR3, the DNA is TGCAGTGCTAGTCCTAGGACAGTCCCACCCCTCCACTTT.